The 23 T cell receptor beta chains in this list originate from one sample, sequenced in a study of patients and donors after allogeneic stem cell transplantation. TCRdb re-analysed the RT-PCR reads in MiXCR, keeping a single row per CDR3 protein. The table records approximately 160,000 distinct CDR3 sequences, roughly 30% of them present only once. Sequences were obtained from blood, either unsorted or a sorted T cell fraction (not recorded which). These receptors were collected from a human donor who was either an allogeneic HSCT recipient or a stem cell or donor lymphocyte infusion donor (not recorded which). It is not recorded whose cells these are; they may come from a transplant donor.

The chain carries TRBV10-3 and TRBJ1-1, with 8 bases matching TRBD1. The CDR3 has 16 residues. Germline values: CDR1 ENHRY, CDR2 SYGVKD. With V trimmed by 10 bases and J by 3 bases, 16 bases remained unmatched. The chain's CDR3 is CATGGELQGAHTEAFF. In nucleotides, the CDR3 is TGTGCCACCGGAGGGGAGCTCCAGGGGGCGCACACTGAAGCTTTCTTT.

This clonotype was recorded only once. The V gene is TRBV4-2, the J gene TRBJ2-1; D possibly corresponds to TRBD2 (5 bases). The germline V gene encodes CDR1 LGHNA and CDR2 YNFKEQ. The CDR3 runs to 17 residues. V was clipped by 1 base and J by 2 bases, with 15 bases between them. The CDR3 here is CASSQAPSASPYNEQFF. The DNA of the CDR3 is TGTGCCAGCAGCCAAGCCCCTTCGGCTAGCCCCTACAATGAGCAGTTCTTC.

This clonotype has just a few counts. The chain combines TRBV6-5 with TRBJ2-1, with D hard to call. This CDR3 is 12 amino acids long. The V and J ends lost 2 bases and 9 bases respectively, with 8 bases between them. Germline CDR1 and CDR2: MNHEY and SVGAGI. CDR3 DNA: TGTGCCAGCAGTTACCTGGGTGCTGAGCAGTTCTTC. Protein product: CASSYLGAEQFF.

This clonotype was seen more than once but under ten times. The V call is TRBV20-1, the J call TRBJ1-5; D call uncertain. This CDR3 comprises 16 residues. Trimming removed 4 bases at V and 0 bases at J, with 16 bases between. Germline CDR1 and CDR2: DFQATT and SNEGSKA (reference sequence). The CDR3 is CSATPVGRYSNQPQHF. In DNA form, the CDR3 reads TGCAGTGCTACCCCCGTGGGCCGGTATAGCAATCAGCCCCAGCATTTT.

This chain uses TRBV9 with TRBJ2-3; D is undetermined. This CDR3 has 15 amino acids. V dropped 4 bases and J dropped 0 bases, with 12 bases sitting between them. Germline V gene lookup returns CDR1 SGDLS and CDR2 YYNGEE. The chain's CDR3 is CASSRWKSSTDTQYF. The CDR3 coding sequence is TGTGCCAGCAGCCGATGGAAGTCTAGCACAGATACGCAGTATTTT.

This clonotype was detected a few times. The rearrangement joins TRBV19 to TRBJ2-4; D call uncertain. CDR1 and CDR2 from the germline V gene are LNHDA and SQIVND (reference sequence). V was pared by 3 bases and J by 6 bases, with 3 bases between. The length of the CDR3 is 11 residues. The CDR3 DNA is TGTGCCAGTAGTATTAGAAACATTCAGTACTTC. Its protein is CASSIRNIQYF.

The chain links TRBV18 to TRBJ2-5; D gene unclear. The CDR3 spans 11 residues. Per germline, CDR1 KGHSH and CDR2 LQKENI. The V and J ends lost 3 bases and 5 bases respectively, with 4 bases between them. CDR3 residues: CASSPSETQYF. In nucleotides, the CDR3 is TGTGCCAGCTCACCTTCGGAGACCCAGTACTTC.

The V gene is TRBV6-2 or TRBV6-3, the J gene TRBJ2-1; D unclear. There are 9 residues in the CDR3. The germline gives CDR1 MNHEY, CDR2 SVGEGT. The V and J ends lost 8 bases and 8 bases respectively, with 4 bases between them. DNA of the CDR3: TGTGCCAGCGGCGATGAGCAGTTCTTC. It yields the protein CASGDEQFF.

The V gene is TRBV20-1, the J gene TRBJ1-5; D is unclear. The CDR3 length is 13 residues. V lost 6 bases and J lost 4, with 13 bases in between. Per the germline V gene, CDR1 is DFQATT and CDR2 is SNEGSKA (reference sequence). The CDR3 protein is CSALNNKNQPQHF. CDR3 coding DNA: TGCAGTGCCCTAAATAACAAGAATCAGCCCCAGCATTTT.

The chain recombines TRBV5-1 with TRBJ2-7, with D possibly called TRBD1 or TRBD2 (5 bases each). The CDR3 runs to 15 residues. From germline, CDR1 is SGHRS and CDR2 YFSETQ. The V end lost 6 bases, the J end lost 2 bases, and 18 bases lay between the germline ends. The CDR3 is CASIDRDRGTYEQYF. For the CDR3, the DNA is TGCGCCAGCATCGACCGGGACCGGGGTACCTACGAGCAGTACTTC.

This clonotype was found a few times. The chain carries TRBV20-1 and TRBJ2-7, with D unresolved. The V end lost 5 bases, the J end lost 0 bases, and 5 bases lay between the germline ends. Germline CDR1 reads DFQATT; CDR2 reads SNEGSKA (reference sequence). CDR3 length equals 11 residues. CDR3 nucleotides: TGCAGTGCTTCCCCCTCCTACGAGCAGTACTTC. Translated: CSASPSYEQYF.

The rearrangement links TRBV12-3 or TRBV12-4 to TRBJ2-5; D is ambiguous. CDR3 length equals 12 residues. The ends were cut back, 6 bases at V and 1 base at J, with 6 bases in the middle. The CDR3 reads CASSQVQETQYF. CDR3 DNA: TGTGCCAGCAGCCAAGTCCAAGAGACCCAGTACTTC.

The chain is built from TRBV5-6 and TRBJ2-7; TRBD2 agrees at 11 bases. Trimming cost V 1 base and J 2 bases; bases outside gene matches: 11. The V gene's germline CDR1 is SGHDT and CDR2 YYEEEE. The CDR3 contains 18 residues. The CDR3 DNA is TGTGCCAGCAGCTTGATTCGGCTAGCGGGAGGTGTCGCCTACGAGCAGTACTTC. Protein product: CASSLIRLAGGVAYEQYF.

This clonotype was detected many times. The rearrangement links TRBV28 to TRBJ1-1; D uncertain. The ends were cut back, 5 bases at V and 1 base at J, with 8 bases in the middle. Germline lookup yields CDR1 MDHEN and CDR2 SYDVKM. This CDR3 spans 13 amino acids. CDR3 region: CASSIGGNTEAFF. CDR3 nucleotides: TGTGCCAGCAGTATCGGAGGGAACACTGAAGCTTTCTTT. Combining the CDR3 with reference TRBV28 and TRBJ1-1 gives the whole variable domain DVKVTQSSRYLVKRTGEKVFLECVQDMDHENMFWYRQDPGLGLRLIYFSYDVKMKEKGDIPEGYSVSREKKERFSLILESASTNQTSMYLCASSIGGNTEAFFGQGTRLTVV.

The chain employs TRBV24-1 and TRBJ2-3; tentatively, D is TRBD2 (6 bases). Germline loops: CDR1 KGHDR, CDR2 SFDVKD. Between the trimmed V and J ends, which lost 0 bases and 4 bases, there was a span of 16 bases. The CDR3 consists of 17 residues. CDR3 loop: CATSDLQVGGSADTQYF. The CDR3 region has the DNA TGTGCCACCAGTGATTTGCAAGTGGGAGGATCGGCAGATACGCAGTATTTT.

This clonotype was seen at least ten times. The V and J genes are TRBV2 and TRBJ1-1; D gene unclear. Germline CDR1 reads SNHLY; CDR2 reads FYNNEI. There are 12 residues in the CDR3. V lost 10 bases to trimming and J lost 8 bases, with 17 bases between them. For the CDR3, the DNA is TGTGCCACGAGGGAAAGTGGCAGGGAAGCTTTCTTT. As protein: CATRESGREAFF. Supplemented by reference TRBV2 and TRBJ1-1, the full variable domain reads EPEVTQTPSHQVTQMGQEVILRCVPISNHLYFYWYRQILGQKVEFLVSFYNNEISEKSEIFDDQFSVERPDGSNFTLKIRSTKLEDSAMYFCATRESGREAFFGQGTRLTVV.

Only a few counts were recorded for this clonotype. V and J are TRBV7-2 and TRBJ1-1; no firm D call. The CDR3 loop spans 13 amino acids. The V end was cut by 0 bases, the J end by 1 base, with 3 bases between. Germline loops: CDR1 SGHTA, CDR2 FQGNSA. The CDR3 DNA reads TGTGCCAGCAGCTTAGCAGAGAACACTGAAGCTTTCTTT. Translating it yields CASSLAENTEAFF. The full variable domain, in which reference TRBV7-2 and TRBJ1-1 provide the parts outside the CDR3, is GAGVSQSPSNKVTEKGKDVELRCDPISGHTALYWYRQSLGQGLEFLIYFQGNSAPDKSGLPSDRFSAERTGGSVSTLTIQRTQQEDSAVYLCASSLAENTEAFFGQGTRLTVV.

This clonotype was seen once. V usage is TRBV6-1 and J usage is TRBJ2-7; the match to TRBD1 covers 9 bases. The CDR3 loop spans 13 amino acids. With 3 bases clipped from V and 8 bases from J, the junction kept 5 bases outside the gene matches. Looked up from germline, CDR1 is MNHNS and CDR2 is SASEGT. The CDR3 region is CASSESGTGKQYF. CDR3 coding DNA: TGTGCCAGCAGTGAGTCCGGGACAGGGAAGCAGTACTTC.

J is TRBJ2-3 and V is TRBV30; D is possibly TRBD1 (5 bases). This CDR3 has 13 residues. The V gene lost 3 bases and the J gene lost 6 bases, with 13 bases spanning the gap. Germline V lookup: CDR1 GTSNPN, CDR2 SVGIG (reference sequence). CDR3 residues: CAWRTQGIDTQYF. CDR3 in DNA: TGTGCCTGGAGGACGCAGGGTATTGATACGCAGTATTTT.

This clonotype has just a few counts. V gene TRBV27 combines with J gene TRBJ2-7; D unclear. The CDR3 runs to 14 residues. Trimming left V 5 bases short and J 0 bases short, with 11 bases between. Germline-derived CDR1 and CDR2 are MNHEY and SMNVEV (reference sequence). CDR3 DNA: TGTGCCAGCAGTCTAAGGGCCATCTCCTACGAGCAGTACTTC. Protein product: CASSLRAISYEQYF.

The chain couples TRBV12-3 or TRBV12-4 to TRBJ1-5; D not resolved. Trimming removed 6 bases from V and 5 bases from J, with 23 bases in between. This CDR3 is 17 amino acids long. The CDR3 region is CASSPPALRVGYQPQHF. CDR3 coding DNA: TGTGCCAGCAGCCCGCCGGCCCTGAGGGTGGGTTATCAGCCCCAGCATTTT.

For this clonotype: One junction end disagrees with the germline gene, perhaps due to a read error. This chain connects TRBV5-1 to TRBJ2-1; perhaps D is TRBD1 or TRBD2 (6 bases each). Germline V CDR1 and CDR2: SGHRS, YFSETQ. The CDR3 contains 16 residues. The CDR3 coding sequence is TGCGCCGGCAGCCACGTGGGGGGCTACCCATACAATGAGCAGTTCTTC. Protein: CAGSHVGGYPYNEQFF.

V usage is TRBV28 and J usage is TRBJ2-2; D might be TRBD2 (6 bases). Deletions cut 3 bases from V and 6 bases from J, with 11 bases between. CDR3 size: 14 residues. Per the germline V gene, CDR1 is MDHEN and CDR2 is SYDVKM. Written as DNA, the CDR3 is TGTGCCAGCAGTTTCGGGAGAGGGGCCGGGGAGCTGTTTTTT. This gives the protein CASSFGRGAGELFF. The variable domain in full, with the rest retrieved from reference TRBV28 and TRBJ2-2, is DVKVTQSSRYLVKRTGEKVFLECVQDMDHENMFWYRQDPGLGLRLIYFSYDVKMKEKGDIPEGYSVSREKKERFSLILESASTNQTSMYLCASSFGRGAGELFFGEGSRLTVL.